The 21 T cell receptor beta chains presented below share a single source sample, sequenced in a study of blood T cell repertoires in COVID-19 (dated by TCRdb to the early 2020s). The library was prepared using the immunoSEQ multiplex PCR assay. This is the immuneACCESS table as TCRdb keeps it, with only in-frame sequences that have V and J called. A part of the clones is gone; compared with another copy, unresolved V genes explain less than half, and the rest is unexplained. For this sample there are some 110,000 clones; roughly 84% appear just once. Around a quarter of the sample rests with the top ten. Sequencing was performed on peripheral blood. The receptors derive from a man between 60 and 75 years old with acute or convalescent COVID-19.

Only one count was recorded for this clone. This chain links TRBV10-3 with TRBJ1-3; tentatively, D is TRBD1 (5 bases). The CDR3 totals 12 residues. V dropped 11 bases and J dropped 2 bases, with 10 bases sitting between them. Germline-derived CDR1 and CDR2 are ENHRY and SYGVKD. CDR3 nucleotide sequence: TGTGCCGCCAGGGATCCTGGAAACACCATATATTTT. This encodes CAARDPGNTIYF.

The chain joins TRBV29-1 to TRBJ1-2, with 7 positions matching TRBD1. V lost 5 bases to trimming and J lost 6 bases; unmatched junction nucleotides: 9. Looked up from germline, CDR1 is SQVTM and CDR2 is ANQGSEA. CDR3 size: 13 residues. CDR3 sequence reads: CSVRQGEKNGYTF. The CDR3 DNA sequence: TGCAGCGTTCGACAGGGTGAAAAGAATGGCTACACCTTC.

This chain connects TRBV6-2 or TRBV6-3 to TRBJ1-5, with a possible D match to TRBD1 (6 bases). V gave up 5 bases and J gave up 3 bases, with 14 bases separating them. Germline CDR1 reads MNHEY; CDR2 reads SVGEGT. The CDR3 consists of 15 residues. CDR3 residues: CASSIFGGPNQPQHF. The DNA for the CDR3 is TGTGCCAGCAGTATATTTGGGGGCCCCAATCAGCCCCAGCATTTT.

This clone was recorded once. The chain couples TRBV5-1 to TRBJ2-1; 7 positions agree with TRBD2. In germline, CDR1 is SGHRS, CDR2 YFSETQ. The ends lost 5 bases at V and 4 bases at J; junction bases unmatched: 6. CDR3 length equals 14 residues. Here the CDR3 reads CASSLSGTYNEQFF. CDR3 sequence (DNA): TGCGCCAGCAGTTTAAGCGGGACTTACAATGAGCAGTTCTTC.

The rearrangement joins TRBV27 to TRBJ2-5; a weak D match, TRBD2 (6 bases). The germline V and J ends were trimmed by 9 bases and 7 bases, with 15 bases remaining between them. The CDR3 has 12 amino acids. Germline loops: CDR1 MNHEY, CDR2 SMNVEV (reference sequence). This chain's CDR3 is CASSRVEGTQYF. The DNA for the CDR3 is TGTGCCAGTAGCAGGGTGGAGGGGACCCAGTACTTC.

J is TRBJ2-2 and V is TRBV7-8, with TRBD2 identical over 8 bases. V was clipped by 3 bases and J by 5 bases; unmatched bases: 5. Germline CDR1 is SGHVS and CDR2 is FQNEAQ. The CDR3 is 15 residues long. CDR3 coding DNA: TGTGCCAGCAGCTTGGGGACTAGTCTGACCGGGGAGCTGTTTTTT. This gives the protein CASSLGTSLTGELFF.

This clone showed up just once. This chain connects TRBV6-1 to TRBJ1-1; 7 bases are shared with TRBD1. Trimming removed 2 bases from V and 1 base from J; junction bases left unmatched: 7. The CDR3 covers 16 residues. The germline CDR1 and CDR2 sequences are MNHNS and SASEGT. The CDR3 reads CASSEMVGQANTEAFF. Written as DNA, the CDR3 is TGTGCCAGCAGTGAAATGGTCGGACAGGCGAACACTGAAGCTTTCTTT.

This chain joins TRBV5-1 and TRBJ2-2; D remains ambiguous. The V and J ends lost 1 base and 2 bases respectively, with 6 bases between them. The CDR3 has 14 amino acids. Germline-derived CDR1 and CDR2 are SGHRS and YFSETQ. CDR3 loop: CASSLSTNTGELFF. DNA of the CDR3: TGCGCCAGCAGCTTGAGTACAAACACCGGGGAGCTGTTTTTT. The entire variable domain, with the rest obtained from reference TRBV5-1 and TRBJ2-2, is as follows: KAGVTQTPRYLIKTRGQQVTLSCSPISGHRSVSWYQQTPGQGLQFLFEYFSETQRNKGNFPGRFSGRQFSNSRSEMNVSTLELGDSALYLCASSLSTNTGELFFGEGSRLTVL.

The J gene is TRBJ2-1, the V gene TRBV28, with 14 bases aligning to TRBD2. Losses at the gene ends were 6 bases for V and 8 bases for J; bases not matched to a gene: 15. CDR3 size: 18 residues. The germline gives CDR1 MDHEN, CDR2 SYDVKM. The CDR3 DNA reads TGTGCCAGCAGCCCCGAAAGTCGGACTAGCGGGAGGTGGCATGAGCAGTTCTTC. It translates to CASSPESRTSGRWHEQFF.

The rearrangement links TRBV7-2 to TRBJ2-3, with a weak D call TRBD2 (5 bases). The CDR3 spans 16 residues. V shed 3 bases and J shed 4 bases, with 17 bases lying between them. CDR1 and CDR2 (germline): SGHTA, FQGNSA. The CDR3 reads CASSFGRQEVSDTQYF. The CDR3 DNA reads as TGTGCCAGCAGCTTTGGGCGGCAGGAGGTTTCAGATACGCAGTATTTT.

This sequence joins TRBV5-6 and TRBJ2-5, with 8 bases matching TRBD2. CDR3 length: 15 residues. The V segment lost 0 bases and the J segment 7 bases; nucleotides outside the gene matches: 8. Germline loops: CDR1 SGHDT, CDR2 YYEEEE. The CDR3 sequence is CASSLGSGGPRTQYF. DNA of the CDR3: TGTGCCAGCAGCTTGGGATCGGGAGGGCCCCGGACCCAGTACTTC.

The chain joins TRBV15 to TRBJ2-7; 7 bases are a match to TRBD2. Germline-derived CDR1 and CDR2 are LNHNV and YYDKDF (reference sequence). The length of the CDR3 is 14 residues. J gave up 4 bases and V 5 bases, and 8 bases lay outside the gene matches. CDR3 residues: CATSPQRGLYEQYV. The CDR3 coding sequence is TGTGCCACCAGCCCGCAGCGGGGACTTTACGAGCAGTACGTC.

This clone showed up just a few times. This chain uses TRBV7-2 with TRBJ2-7; D is possibly TRBD1 (6 bases). Trimming removed 6 bases at V and 5 bases at J, with 14 bases between. Germline CDR1 and CDR2: SGHTA and FQGNSA. The CDR3 runs 13 residues. DNA for the CDR3: TGTGCCAGCAGTTTAAACAGGGCTAACGAGCAGTACGTC. Protein sequence: CASSLNRANEQYV.

The rearrangement links TRBV18 to TRBJ1-3, with TRBD1 matching 7 bases. Germline CDR1 and CDR2: KGHSH and LQKENI. CDR3 length: 13 amino acids. V lost 8 bases to trimming and J lost 4 bases; unmatched junction nucleotides: 5. DNA for the CDR3: TGTGCCAGCACAACAGGGGTCGGAAACACCATATATTTT. Translated: CASTTGVGNTIYF.

The chain recombines TRBV19 with TRBJ1-1, with 9 positions matching TRBD1. Germline lookup yields CDR1 LNHDA and CDR2 SQIVND (reference sequence). The CDR3 length is 15 residues. V shed 4 bases, J shed 5 bases, and the junction held 8 bases outside the gene matches. This CDR3 is CASSKGQGLGTEAFF. The CDR3 DNA reads TGTGCCAGTAGTAAAGGACAGGGGTTGGGGACTGAAGCTTTCTTT.

The chain is built from TRBV29-1 and TRBJ2-1; TRBD2 matches 8 bases. The V segment lost 3 bases and the J segment 6 bases; nucleotides outside the gene matches: 4. This CDR3 is 13 amino acids long. Germline V lookup: CDR1 SQVTM, CDR2 ANQGSEA. The CDR3 nucleotides are TGCAGCGTTGACAGCGGGAGTAGCAATGAGCAGTTCTTC. It specifies CSVDSGSSNEQFF.

CDR3 in DNA: TGTGCCAGCTCACCACCGACATTTCAGGGGAATCAGCCCCAGCATTTT. It is translated as CASSPPTFQGNQPQHF. The rearrangement joins TRBV18 to TRBJ1-5; tentative D call: TRBD1 (6 bases). Germline V gene sequence: CDR1 KGHSH, CDR2 LQKENI. V lost 0 bases and J lost 4, with 13 bases in between. The CDR3 consists of 16 residues.

V and J are TRBV5-1 and TRBJ2-1; maybe TRBD2 (7 bases). The CDR3 extends over 15 amino acids. V lost 3 bases, J lost 9 bases, and 19 bases lay in between. The germline V gene has CDR1 SGHRS and CDR2 YFSETQ. The CDR3 sequence: CASSSPSRGGGEQFF. CDR3 coding DNA: TGCGCCAGCAGCTCCCCATCGAGGGGGGGAGGTGAGCAGTTCTTC. Supplemented by reference TRBV5-1 and TRBJ2-1, the full variable domain reads KAGVTQTPRYLIKTRGQQVTLSCSPISGHRSVSWYQQTPGQGLQFLFEYFSETQRNKGNFPGRFSGRQFSNSRSEMNVSTLELGDSALYLCASSSPSRGGGEQFFGPGTRLTVL.

V is TRBV10-2 and J is TRBJ2-7, with D maybe TRBD2 (6 bases). This CDR3 has 13 residues. CDR1 WSHSY and CDR2 SAAADI come from the germline V gene. The V and J ends lost 3 bases and 12 bases respectively, with 18 bases between them. CDR3 DNA: TGCGCCAGCAGTGATCCCGGGACTGAGATTCGGTACTTC. It specifies CASSDPGTEIRYF.

V gene TRBV11-3 combines with J gene TRBJ1-3; weak D call: TRBD1 (5 bases). The CDR3 consists of 15 residues. V was cut by 3 bases and J by 4 bases, with 13 bases left in between. The germline V gene encodes CDR1 SGHNT and CDR2 YENEEA. CDR3: CASSFEAGPGNTIYF. As DNA, the CDR3 is TGTGCCAGCAGCTTCGAGGCAGGGCCAGGAAACACCATATATTTT.

This chain joins TRBV5-6 and TRBJ1-4, with D unclear. The V gene's germline CDR1 is SGHDT and CDR2 YYEEEE. The germline V and J ends were trimmed by 2 bases and 5 bases, with 10 bases remaining between them. This CDR3 region has 14 residues. The CDR3 DNA reads TGTGCCAGCAGCTTCGGGAGGCTAAATGAAAAACTGTTTTTT. Amino acids: CASSFGRLNEKLFF.